This T cell receptor beta chain appears in the sequencing data of a study of shared T cell receptors in the human thymus. The assay was immunoSEQ multiplex PCR, and TCRdb's table has in-frame clones only and misses some. The sample records about 710,000 clones, more than 75% being singletons. The V gene's germline CDR1 is SGHNT and CDR2 YYREEE (reference sequence). This CDR3 contains 17 residues. Trimming took 0 bases from V and 0 from J, leaving 15 bases between them. These data are also associated with another study on human thymus T cells. From that study: V and J gene usage appeared biased in thymic and blood repertoires. Reports from related research described highly overlapping thymic repertoires among unrelated individuals.

This clonotype was sampled from a boy under two years old with a congenital heart defect. V is TRBV5-4 and J is TRBJ2-5; a weak D match, TRBD1 (5 bases). Sequences were obtained from thymocytes. The CDR3 protein is CASSLASRVPYQETQYF. CDR3 nucleotides: TGTGCCAGCAGCTTGGCCAGCAGGGTCCCGTACCAAGAGACCCAGTACTTC.